This paragraph reports one T cell receptor (beta chain). These data are taken from a study of blood T cell repertoires in COVID-19. The wider study: T cells, B-cell-depleted T cells, or PBMCs supplied cDNA or gDNA.

Some clones are missing from TCRdb's copy, which holds only in-frame ones; the method was immunoSEQ multiplex PCR. In the table there are about 97,000 clones, more than 65% of which are singletons. V was clipped by 0 bases and J by 0 bases, with 4 bases between them. In germline, CDR1 is SGHRS, CDR2 YFSETQ. The CDR3 has 15 amino acids. V usage is TRBV5-1 and J usage is TRBJ1-6, with D unclear. Sequenced sample: peripheral blood. The TCR comes from a man aged 55-75 years with acute or convalescent COVID-19. CDR3 residues: CASSLGSSYNSPLHF. In DNA form, the CDR3 reads TGCGCCAGCAGCTTGGGGAGCTCCTATAATTCACCCCTCCACTTT.